Below are 8 T cell receptor beta chains sequenced from a single sample in a study of T cell repertoires in cytomegalovirus infection. One entry per CDR3 protein results from TCRdb running MiXCR on the reads. The sample holds more than 150,000 distinct CDR3 sequences, around 20% seen once. Sequencing was carried out using PBMCs. These receptors all stem from a human donor in good health (CMV status not recorded). Some clones in this sample may be carry-over from other donors' samples.

This chain uses TRBV19 with TRBJ1-2, with TRBD1 matching over 11 bases. This CDR3 region has 14 residues. Per the germline V gene, CDR1 is LNHDA and CDR2 is SQIVND (reference sequence). J gave up 8 bases and V 8 bases, and 10 bases lay outside the gene matches. CDR3 protein: CASSDRGRGSGYTF. CDR3 nucleotides: TGTGCCAGTTCGGACAGGGGGCGCGGCTCCGGCTACACCTTC.

The V and J genes are TRBV6-5 and TRBJ2-1; 7 bases fit TRBD1. V shed 5 bases and J 6 bases; nucleotides not matched to a gene: 10. This CDR3 is 15 amino acids long. Per the germline V gene, CDR1 is MNHEY and CDR2 is SVGAGI. CDR3 region: CASSTNRGPLNEQFF. CDR3 nucleotide sequence: TGTGCCAGCAGTACCAACAGGGGTCCCCTCAATGAGCAGTTCTTC.

This clonotype was seen repeatedly, ten times or more. This chain links TRBV11-2 with TRBJ2-1; 12 positions match TRBD2. The CDR3 is 17 amino acids. Germline CDR1 reads SGHAT; CDR2 reads FQNNGV. V gave up 2 bases and J gave up 9 bases; unmatched junction bases: 11. Here the CDR3 DNA reads TGTGCCAGCAGCTTATCAAGGACTAGCGGGGCCAGGAGTGAGCAGTTCTTC. It is translated as CASSLSRTSGARSEQFF.

This clonotype came up a few times. The chain joins TRBV12-3 or TRBV12-4 to TRBJ1-5; 7 bases align to TRBD1. Trimming removed 5 bases from V and 11 bases from J; junction bases left unmatched: 15. This CDR3 contains 15 residues. Written as DNA, the CDR3 is TGTGCCAGCAGTCCCGGGACAGTCGGTGATAGGGCCCAGCATTTT. Its protein is CASSPGTVGDRAQHF.

The sample holds many counts of this clonotype. The gene calls are TRBV7-3 and TRBJ2-7, with 8 bases fitting TRBD2. The CDR3 spans 14 residues. Losses at the gene ends were 6 bases for V and 2 bases for J; bases not matched to a gene: 6. Per the germline V gene, CDR1 is SGHTA and CDR2 is FQGTGA. Written as DNA, the CDR3 is TGTGCCAGCAGGAGAGCGACTAGCGCCTACGAGCAGTACTTC. It encodes CASRRATSAYEQYF.

The rearrangement links TRBV9 to TRBJ2-1; TRBD2 aligns across 12 bases. This CDR3 spans 19 amino acids. From germline, CDR1 is SGDLS and CDR2 YYNGEE. Losses at the gene ends were 3 bases for V and 4 bases for J; bases not matched to a gene: 14. The CDR3 here is CASSGLTSGGFLGYNEQFF. The CDR3 DNA reads TGTGCCAGCAGCGGTTTGACTAGCGGGGGCTTTTTGGGGTACAATGAGCAGTTCTTC.

The chain has TRBV28 and TRBJ2-1, with D possibly being TRBD2 (5 bases). The CDR3 loop spans 14 amino acids. Germline lookup yields CDR1 MDHEN and CDR2 SYDVKM. The germline V and J ends were trimmed by 6 bases and 8 bases, with 17 bases remaining between them. The CDR3 here is CASRIATHGDEQFF. The CDR3 DNA is TGTGCCAGCAGAATAGCGACCCACGGGGATGAGCAGTTCTTC.

The V call is TRBV6-5, the J call TRBJ2-3, with 9 bases matching TRBD1. Germline trimming cut 1 base from V and 2 bases from J; bases unmatched to any gene: 4. The germline V gene encodes CDR1 MNHEY and CDR2 SVGAGI. This CDR3 is built from 16 residues. In DNA form, the CDR3 reads TGTGCCAGCAGTTACTTGGGACAGGGCTCCACAGATACGCAGTATTTT. Residues: CASSYLGQGSTDTQYF.